A single sample is the source of the 27 T cell receptor beta chains below, sequenced in a study of T cell changes during pregnancy in multiple sclerosis. TCRdb's copy holds only in-frame clones and misses some; the assay was immunoSEQ multiplex PCR. The data show around 55,000 clones, 90% seen once. This sample comprised CD4+ T cells from peripheral blood mononuclear cells, obtained in the first trimester of pregnancy. These receptors were collected from a female donor with multiple sclerosis, enrolled in a pregnancy study.

V gene TRBV7-3 combines with J gene TRBJ2-1; the match to TRBD2 covers 10 bases. The CDR3 spans 15 residues. Germline lookup yields CDR1 SGHTA and CDR2 FQGTGA. Trimming removed 2 bases from V and 9 bases from J; junction bases left unmatched: 7. CDR3 sequence (DNA): TGTGCCAGCAGCTTAGGAGCGGGGGGGAATGGTGAGCAGTTCTTC. Translated: CASSLGAGGNGEQFF.

The chain couples TRBV6-1 to TRBJ1-1; D uncertain. The length of the CDR3 is 15 residues. Trimming took off 3 bases at V and 1 base at J, with 12 bases between the two ends. Germline V gene data show CDR1 as MNHNS and CDR2 as SASEGT. CDR3 sequence (DNA): TGTGCCAGCAGTGAGTGGAGGGAAGGGAACACTGAAGCTTTCTTT. This gives the protein CASSEWREGNTEAFF.

The CDR3 DNA is TGCGCCAGCAGCCAAGAGACCCCTAGCGGGGGATACAATGAGCAGTTCTTC. The encoded protein is CASSQETPSGGYNEQFF. This chain links TRBV4-1 with TRBJ2-1, with 10 bases fitting TRBD2. Germline CDR1 MGHRA, CDR2 YSYEKL. This CDR3 has 17 amino acids. V gave up 0 bases and J gave up 4 bases; unmatched junction bases: 6.

The chain recombines TRBV5-1 with TRBJ2-1; D not certain. Germline V CDR1 and CDR2: SGHRS, YFSETQ. V dropped 0 bases and J dropped 6 bases, with 16 bases sitting between them. CDR3 size: 16 residues. The CDR3 region is CASSLVGTQVPNEQFF. CDR3 bases: TGCGCCAGCAGCTTGGTTGGTACGCAGGTTCCCAATGAGCAGTTCTTC.

This chain links TRBV6-5 with TRBJ2-5, with 7 bases matching TRBD2. V trimming: 6 bases; J trimming: 2 bases; junction bases outside the gene matches: 9. Germline-derived CDR1 and CDR2 are MNHEY and SVGAGI. The CDR3 extends over 15 amino acids. This chain's CDR3 is CASRLAVKLQETQYF. DNA of the CDR3: TGTGCCAGCAGGCTAGCGGTAAAGCTACAAGAGACCCAGTACTTC.

V is TRBV2 and J is TRBJ1-2; D remains unclear. Germline-derived CDR1 and CDR2 are SNHLY and FYNNEI. This CDR3 contains 12 residues. V lost 3 bases and J lost 8, with 10 bases in between. DNA of the CDR3: TGTGCCAGCAGTGACAACGCGGGAGGCTACACCTTC. Amino acid sequence: CASSDNAGGYTF.

V is TRBV11-2 and J is TRBJ2-5, with 12 positions matching TRBD2. The V gene end was trimmed by 5 bases and the J gene end by 1 base; junction bases not matched to a gene: 5. The CDR3 runs 16 residues. The germline V gene encodes CDR1 SGHAT and CDR2 FQNNGV. CDR3 coding DNA: TGTGCCAGCAGCGTACGACTAGCGGGAGTCCAAGAGACCCAGTACTTC. It specifies CASSVRLAGVQETQYF. The full variable domain, rest sourced from reference TRBV11-2 and TRBJ2-5, is EAGVAQSPRYKIIEKRQSVAFWCNPISGHATLYWYQQILGQGPKLLIQFQNNGVVDDSQLPKDRFSAERLKGVDSTLKIQPAKLEDSAVYLCASSVRLAGVQETQYFGPGTRLLVL.

This clone has only one observation. This rearrangement joins TRBV18 to TRBJ2-7, with a weak D call TRBD1 (6 bases). This CDR3 region has 15 residues. Per the germline V gene, CDR1 is KGHSH and CDR2 is LQKENI. Trimming cost V 5 bases and J 5 bases, with 19 bases left between them. CDR3 sequence reads: CASSSTTGFDNEQYF. The CDR3 DNA reads as TGTGCCAGCTCAAGTACGACAGGTTTCGATAACGAGCAGTACTTC.

The chain employs TRBV20-1 and TRBJ2-3; no reliable D call. The CDR3 runs to 11 residues. In germline, CDR1 is DFQATT, CDR2 SNEGSKA (reference sequence). V shed 2 bases and J shed 3 bases, with 3 bases lying between them. DNA of the CDR3: TGCAGTGCTAGACCGACAGATACGCAGTATTTT. Its translation is CSARPTDTQYF.

V is TRBV6-1 and J is TRBJ2-5, with 7 bases that match TRBD1. V shed 2 bases and J 3 bases; nucleotides not matched to a gene: 3. This CDR3 is 14 amino acids long. Germline CDR1 is MNHNS and CDR2 is SASEGT. The CDR3 DNA reads TGTGCCAGCAGTGAAATCACAGGGGAAGAGACCCAGTACTTC. Its translation: CASSEITGEETQYF.

This clone was detected a few times. Other DNA sequences in this specimen translate into the identical CDR3. The gene calls are TRBV28 and TRBJ2-7, with 7 bases fitting TRBD1. The germline V gene encodes CDR1 MDHEN and CDR2 SYDVKM. The V and J ends lost 5 bases and 3 bases, in that order; junction bases with no gene match: 1. The CDR3 has 12 amino acids. CDR3 protein: CASSRTGYEQYF. As DNA, the CDR3 is TGTGCCAGCAGTAGGACAGGCTACGAGCAGTACTTC.

The chain uses TRBV11-1 and TRBJ2-3; 7 bases fit TRBD2. With V trimmed by 1 base and J by 10 bases, 11 bases remained unmatched. The CDR3 consists of 15 residues. CDR1 and CDR2 from the germline V gene are SGHAT and FQDESV (reference sequence). CDR3 coding DNA: TGTGCCAGCAGCTTAGGTTCGACTAGCCTCCGCTCGCAGTATTTT. Its protein is CASSLGSTSLRSQYF.

The chain carries TRBV28 and TRBJ2-1; D possibly corresponds to TRBD2 (6 bases). The V and J ends lost 3 bases and 7 bases respectively, with 16 bases between them. CDR3 size: 15 residues. Germline assignment: CDR1 MDHEN and CDR2 SYDVKM. The DNA for the CDR3 is TGTGCCAGCAGTTTCGGGGGTGGGAGTCAAAATGAGCAGTTCTTC. Protein product: CASSFGGGSQNEQFF.

This rearrangement joins TRBV9 to TRBJ2-1; 8 bases match TRBD2. The V gene end was trimmed by 1 base and the J gene end by 1 base; junction bases not matched to a gene: 1. Per the germline V gene, CDR1 is SGDLS and CDR2 is YYNGEE. This CDR3 region has 15 residues. Here the CDR3 reads CASSVTSGSYNEQFF. The CDR3 nucleotides are TGTGCCAGCAGCGTAACTAGCGGTTCCTACAATGAGCAGTTCTTC.

This chain joins TRBV28 and TRBJ2-7; TRBD2 might be the D (6 bases). The germline V gene has CDR1 MDHEN and CDR2 SYDVKM. The CDR3 is 19 residues long. Trimming removed 1 base from V and 1 base from J, with 23 bases in between. The CDR3 region has the DNA TGTGCCAGCAGTTTATTACAGCGTCTCGACGGGAGCCGTTCCTACGAGCAGTACTTC. This encodes CASSLLQRLDGSRSYEQYF. The full variable domain, with the rest looked up from reference TRBV28 and TRBJ2-7, is DVKVTQSSRYLVKRTGEKVFLECVQDMDHENMFWYRQDPGLGLRLIYFSYDVKMKEKGDIPEGYSVSREKKERFSLILESASTNQTSMYLCASSLLQRLDGSRSYEQYFGPGTRLTVT.

The V and J genes are TRBV7-8 and TRBJ2-7, with D tentatively TRBD1 (5 bases). Germline lookup yields CDR1 SGHVS and CDR2 FQNEAQ. V lost 0 bases, J lost 6 bases, and 6 bases lay in between. This CDR3 is 12 amino acids long. The CDR3 coding sequence is TGTGCCAGCAGCTTAGCAAGGGGCGAGCAGTACTTC. Translated, it gives CASSLARGEQYF. Full variable domain (outside the CDR3, taken from reference TRBV7-8 and TRBJ2-7): GAGVSQSPRYKVAKRGQDVALRCDPISGHVSLFWYQQALGQGPEFLTYFQNEAQLDKSGLPSDRFFAERPEGSVSTLKIQRTQQEDSAVYLCASSLARGEQYFGPGTRLTVT.

This chain links TRBV18 with TRBJ1-2; 7 nucleotides agree with TRBD1. Germline loops: CDR1 KGHSH, CDR2 LQKENI. The CDR3 extends over 15 amino acids. Unmatched junction bases numbered 11, after V lost 2 bases and J lost 8 bases. In DNA, the CDR3 is TGTGCCAGCTCACCAGAAGCAAAGGGGGCGAACGGCTACACCTTC. This sequence encodes CASSPEAKGANGYTF.

J is TRBJ1-4 and V is TRBV2, with D maybe TRBD1 (5 bases). The germline gives CDR1 SNHLY, CDR2 FYNNEI. The CDR3 contains 13 residues. V gave up 7 bases and J gave up 4 bases, with 10 bases separating them. CDR3 nucleotides: TGTGCCAGCATCCAGGGAAATAATGAAAAACTGTTTTTT. It translates to CASIQGNNEKLFF.

The gene calls are TRBV28 and TRBJ2-1; 8 positions agree with TRBD2. Losses at the gene ends were 10 bases for V and 1 base for J; bases not matched to a gene: 12. In germline, CDR1 is MDHEN, CDR2 SYDVKM. The CDR3 totals 16 residues. CDR3 sequence reads: CATTGGEGLSYNEQFF. The CDR3, as DNA: TGTGCCACCACCGGGGGGGAGGGGTTATCCTACAATGAGCAGTTCTTC.

The gene calls are TRBV5-1 and TRBJ2-2, with D possibly being TRBD1 (6 bases). Deletions cut 1 base from V and 6 bases from J, with 13 bases between. CDR1 is SGHRS, CDR2 YFSETQ, per germline. CDR3 size: 15 residues. CDR3 amino acids: CASSLIQGAAGELFF. The CDR3 nucleotides are TGCGCCAGCAGCTTGATACAGGGTGCCGCCGGGGAGCTGTTTTTT.

J is TRBJ1-1 and V is TRBV5-4; TRBD1 is a possible D gene (6 bases). The CDR3 sequence is 16 residues long. The V and J ends lost 0 bases and 0 bases respectively, with 12 bases between them. Germline CDR1 is SGHNT and CDR2 is YYREEE (reference sequence). CDR3 in amino acids: CASSLARGTMNTEAFF. DNA of the CDR3: TGTGCCAGCAGCTTGGCTAGGGGGACCATGAACACTGAAGCTTTCTTT.

The chain recombines TRBV7-2 with TRBJ2-1, with D tentatively TRBD1 (6 bases). The germline CDR1 and CDR2 sequences are SGHTA and FQGNSA. This CDR3 has 13 amino acids. V lost 5 bases, J lost 4 bases, and 9 bases lay in between. The CDR3, as DNA: TGTGCCAGCAGCACGGACAGTTACAATGAGCAGTTCTTC. Protein: CASSTDSYNEQFF. Full variable domain (rest looked up from reference TRBV7-2 and TRBJ2-1): GAGVSQSPSNKVTEKGKDVELRCDPISGHTALYWYRQSLGQGLEFLIYFQGNSAPDKSGLPSDRFSAERTGGSVSTLTIQRTQQEDSAVYLCASSTDSYNEQFFGPGTRLTVL.

The chain carries TRBV10-3 and TRBJ2-2; 9 positions agree with TRBD1. CDR1 ENHRY and CDR2 SYGVKD come from the germline V gene. This CDR3 is built from 14 residues. V was clipped by 6 bases and J by 7 bases; unmatched bases: 6. The CDR3 protein is CAISPGQGHGELFF. For the CDR3, the DNA is TGTGCCATCAGCCCGGGACAGGGCCACGGGGAGCTGTTTTTT.

The chain joins TRBV29-1 to TRBJ1-2, with D perhaps matching TRBD1 (6 bases). CDR1 SQVTM and CDR2 ANQGSEA come from the germline V gene. V lost 5 bases and J lost 3, with 13 bases in between. The CDR3 length is 13 residues. The CDR3 loop is CSVKQGVDYGYTF. CDR3 DNA sequence: TGCAGCGTTAAACAGGGAGTAGACTATGGCTACACCTTC.

This clone was observed a handful of times. The J gene is TRBJ1-2, the V gene TRBV2; no definite D call. CDR3 length: 14 residues. Germline assignment: CDR1 SNHLY and CDR2 FYNNEI. V shed 3 bases and J shed 0 bases, with 8 bases lying between them. This chain's CDR3 is CASSDRYANYGYTF. The CDR3, as DNA: TGTGCCAGCAGTGATCGCTACGCTAACTATGGCTACACCTTC.

J is TRBJ2-2 and V is TRBV4-1; the match to TRBD2 covers 8 bases. J was trimmed by 8 bases and V by 4 bases; bases with no gene match: 9. The CDR3 spans 15 residues. Looked up from germline, CDR1 is MGHRA and CDR2 is YSYEKL. CDR3 in amino acids: CASSLLGLDIGELFF. The CDR3 DNA sequence: TGCGCCAGCAGCCTTTTGGGACTAGATATAGGGGAGCTGTTTTTT.

This chain connects TRBV28 to TRBJ2-7; TRBD2 agrees at 7 bases. V lost 10 bases and J lost 1; bases outside the gene matches: 16. The length of the CDR3 is 16 residues. Germline V CDR1 and CDR2: MDHEN, SYDVKM. This chain's CDR3 is CATSTSDGRSSYEQYF. DNA for the CDR3: TGTGCCACCAGCACATCCGACGGGAGGTCTTCCTACGAGCAGTACTTC.